This T cell receptor beta chain was captured in a study of blood T cells in healthy people across ages. General study results and limits: Compared with aged donors, long-lived donors showed fewer expanded clones, suggesting selection. Observed TCR beta diversity per million T cells went down as age went up. This fall followed a roughly linear course with age.

The study drew donors from healthy Caucasian individuals in Russia aged 6 to 90. A remark on this clonotype: Antigen unknown.

Germline V CDR1 and CDR2: MNHNY, SVGAGI (reference sequence). CDR3 length: 15 amino acids. A sample-barcoded 5' primer and a J-beta primer mix were used in a second PCR of roughly 7 to 11 cycles. Tagging of each cDNA molecule was performed by a template-switch adaptor with 12 random nucleotides. TCRdb itself ran the 5' RACE reads through MiXCR, one entry per CDR3 protein. In the table there are 550,000 to 750,000 distinct CDR3 sequences, 21% of which are singletons. Sequencing was done on a sample of blood. This TCR came from a man between 65 and 85 years old in good health. V gene TRBV6-6 combines with J gene TRBJ2-1; 11 nucleotides line up with TRBD2. The tail of the sequence fits TRBJ2-7 better, so the J call may be wrong. The CDR3 DNA sequence: TGTGCCAGCAGGGAAGGGACTAGCGGAACCTACGAGCAGTACTTC. Encoded protein: CASREGTSGTYEQYF.